Given below is one T cell receptor beta chain in context. Its antigen remains unidentified. No much larger clonotype is one base removed from it; base qualities were not supplied. This sample is part of a study of blood T cells in healthy people across ages (dated by TCRdb to the mid-2010s). Regarding the research as a whole: Template switching captured roughly one uniquely barcoded TCR beta cDNA molecule per two T cells in model experiments. The donors were divided into four age groups: young (average roughly 17 years), middle-aged (approximately 39), aged (62) and long-lived (around 87). The study measured age-related changes in TCR beta repertoire diversity using deep sequencing normalized with unique cDNA molecular identifiers. The study analyzed two additional independent replicas of 1 million unique cDNA reads from the same blood draw for two donors, one aged 18 to 29 and one aged 80 or older. General study outcomes and caveats: Total diversity estimates from one million sequenced T cells were considered lower bounds and underestimates. Observed TCR beta diversity per million T cells fell roughly linearly with age, and a significant reduction was already apparent by age around 40. There was a strong correlation between observed TCR beta diversity and the percentage of naive T cells measured by flow cytometry. Compared with the aged group, the long-lived group had more naive CD4+ T cells, fewer expanded clones and increased TCR diversity, suggesting age selection. Donor CMV infection status was unknown, potentially confounding age-related changes in expanded clonotypes. Since profiling was done on bulk unsorted PBMCs, naive and antigen-experienced compartments could not be conclusively compared.

The library was made by 5' RACE. The reads were generated on an Illumina HiSeq 2500. A second PCR of roughly 7 to 11 cycles was performed with a sample-barcoded 5' primer and a J-beta primer mix. Each TCR beta cDNA molecule received a unique molecular identifier from a template-switch 5' adaptor carrying 12 random nucleotides. At least 2.5 million CDR3-containing paired-end reads were obtained from each sample. First-strand cDNA synthesis was performed from all RNA using the Mint cDNA synthesis kit, with priming by a TRBC-specific oligonucleotide. Following uracil-DNA glycosylase treatment, a first 18-cycle PCR with universal primers M1SS and BC2_uni_R was performed on all cDNA. Under the source paper's analysis protocol: Each sample was normalized by randomly selecting 1 million high-quality reads, each carrying a distinct molecular identifier. Reads with shared molecular identifiers were discarded instead of being binned into consensus sequences. MiTCR, set to a Q25 quality threshold and the strictest error-elimination algorithm, was used for CDR3 identification, clonotype clustering and error correction. A nonparametric unseen species model using Euler transformation provided a lower-bound estimate of total TCR beta diversity. In TCRdb, the public reads were trimmed at Q25 with fastp and aligned with MiXCR, with productive beta chains retained. For every CDR3 protein sequence, its rows merge into one entry that carries the most common genes and DNA. TCRdb's processing, not the authors', yielded these V and J calls. This sample lists roughly 800,000 distinct CDR3 sequences; approximately 24% were detected once. The ten largest clones add up to over 2.5% of the sample.

Systemically healthy Caucasian individuals from Russia, about 38 in total and aged roughly 6 to 90 years, were included as donors. Ten milliliters of peripheral blood were drawn from each donor into EDTA-treated Vacutainer tubes. Ficoll-Paque density-gradient centrifugation was used to isolate PBMCs, with at least 7 million per sample. Total RNA, at least 6 micrograms per sample, was extracted from PBMCs with Trizol reagent. For every donor, flow cytometry on a PBMC aliquot measured the percentage of naive CD45RAhigh/CD27high T cells. Counted from cysteine to phenylalanine, this CDR3 has 17 amino acids. The DNA shown is the 51-base CDR3, in frame from base 1. At the junction V is shortened by 7 bases and J by 0 bases; bases outside the gene matches: 12. The germline V gene encodes CDR1 SQVTM and CDR2 ANQGSEA. The sample was also reused in another study, on T cells of mothers and their children. As the second paper documents: The donors were nine systemically healthy Caucasian individuals, made up of three mothers and their six children. cDNA synthesis used all of the extracted RNA, with roughly 1.5 ug of RNA in each 15 ul reaction. In the second PCR, the M1S primer added sample barcodes and 2-4 random nucleotides. More than 9.5 million TCR beta CDR3 reads were obtained from each mother, and roughly 3 million reads were obtained from each child. Thymic selection similarly shapes TCR recombination output in related and unrelated pairs, with minor effect from inherited differences. Related mother-child pairs always showed normalized repertoire overlap that was slightly higher than in unrelated mother-child pairs, though the difference was never significant. No persistent microchimeric T cell clones were found, with a detection sensitivity of approximately 100 clones per million clonotypes. Deep NGS was used in the study to compare the TCR beta repertoires of mothers and children and to look for features that separate related mother-child pairs from unrelated individuals. On average, the children were roughly 11 +/- 4 years old, while the mothers were approximately 41 +/- 4 years old. After adapter ligation was performed with NEBNext reagents, the libraries were sequenced on an Illumina HiSeq 2000 with 100+100 nt paired-end reads. Mother and child libraries were prepared a month apart and sequenced in separate runs to prevent cross-contamination. For each donor, somewhere between about 450,000 and 2,100,000 distinct TCR beta clonotypes were identified. Naive TCR beta clonotypes were estimated from low-frequency clonotypes matched to each donor's FACS-determined naive share, without sorting.

This receptor chain uses TRBV29-1 and TRBJ2-2; 9 central bases correspond to TRBD2. The sequencing input was blood. This receptor was identified in a boy aged 5-17 years in good health. This receptor has the CDR3 CSATGLAGKPNTGELFF. At the DNA level, the sequence is TGCAGCGCGACGGGACTAGCAGGGAAACCGAACACCGGGGAGCTGTTTTTT.